This T cell receptor beta chain was found in a study of blood T cells in healthy people across ages. Trimming left V 0 bases short and J 13 bases short, with 14 bases between. The CDR3 loop spans 13 amino acids. Germline V lookup: CDR1 KGHSY, CDR2 FQNENV. Together with a sample-barcoded 5' primer, a J-beta primer mix was included in a second PCR lasting roughly 6 to 12 cycles. TCRdb processed the 5' RACE reads anew with MiXCR; each CDR3 protein has one entry. The table lists hundreds of thousands of distinct CDR3 sequences, around 42% of them singletons, with around 21% in the top ten. The clonotype was recovered from a man aged 55-75 years in good health. The chain employs TRBV16 and TRBJ2-3; D tentatively reads TRBD1 or TRBD2 (6 bases each). The sample was blood. CDR3 region: CASSQSGGRFEYF. The CDR3 DNA reads TGTGCCAGCAGCCAATCGGGGGGCCGCTTTGAGTATTTT.